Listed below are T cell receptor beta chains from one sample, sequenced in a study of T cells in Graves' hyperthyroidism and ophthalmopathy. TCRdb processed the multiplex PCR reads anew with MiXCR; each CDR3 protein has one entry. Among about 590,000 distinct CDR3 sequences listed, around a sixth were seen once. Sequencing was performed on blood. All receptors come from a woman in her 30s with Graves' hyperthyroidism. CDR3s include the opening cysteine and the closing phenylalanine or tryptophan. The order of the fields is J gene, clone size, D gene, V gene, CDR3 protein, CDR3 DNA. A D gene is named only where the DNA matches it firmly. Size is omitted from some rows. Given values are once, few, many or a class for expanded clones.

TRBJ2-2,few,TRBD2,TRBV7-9,CASRPGLAESTGELFF,TGTGCCAGCAGACCAGGACTAGCGGAGAGCACCGGGGAGCTGTTTTTT
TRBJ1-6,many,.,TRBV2,CASSKGANSPLHF,TGTGCCAGCAGCAAAGGGGCCAATTCACCCCTCCACTTT
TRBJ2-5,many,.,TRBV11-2,CASSFPGEETQYF,TGTGCCAGCAGCTTTCCAGGGGAAGAGACCCAGTACTTC
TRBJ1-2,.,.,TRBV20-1,CSAATDRIYGYTF,TGCAGTGCTGCAACGGACCGGATTTATGGCTACACCTTC
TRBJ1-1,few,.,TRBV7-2,CASSSDPGSEAFF,TGTGCCAGCAGCTCAGATCCCGGATCTGAAGCTTTCTTT
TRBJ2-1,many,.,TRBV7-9,CASLPASYNEQFF,TGTGCCAGCTTACCGGCATCCTACAATGAGCAGTTCTTC
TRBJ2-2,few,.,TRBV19,CASSVASTNTGELFF,TGTGCCAGTAGTGTAGCGTCGACGAACACCGGGGAGCTGTTTTTT
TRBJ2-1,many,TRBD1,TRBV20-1,CSGAPGQVGYDEQFF,TGCAGTGGTGCGCCGGGACAGGTGGGATACGATGAGCAGTTCTTC
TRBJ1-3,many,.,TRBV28,CASTQNRGNTIYF,TGTGCCAGCACCCAAAATCGGGGAAACACCATATATTTT
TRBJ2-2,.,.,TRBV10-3,CAIRWGLTTGELFF,TGTGCCATCAGGTGGGGACTTACCACCGGGGAGCTGTTTTTT
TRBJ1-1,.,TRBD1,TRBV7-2,CASSLRDRGQRSEAFF,TGTGCCAGCAGCTTACGTGACAGGGGGCAAAGGAGTGAAGCTTTCTTT
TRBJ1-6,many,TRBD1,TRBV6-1,CASSDRRGGNSPLHF,TGTGCCAGCAGTGACCGCAGGGGGGGAAATTCACCCCTCCACTTT
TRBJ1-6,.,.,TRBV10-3,CAISEDQIANSPLHF,TGTGCCATCAGTGAGGATCAGATAGCCAATTCACCCCTCCACTTT
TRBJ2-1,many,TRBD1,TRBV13,CASSLGQGEFNEQFF,TGTGCCAGCAGCTTAGGGCAGGGGGAGTTCAATGAGCAGTTCTTC
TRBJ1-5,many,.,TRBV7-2,CASSSGQYSNQPQHF,TGTGCCAGCAGTTCCGGACAGTATAGCAATCAGCCCCAGCATTTT
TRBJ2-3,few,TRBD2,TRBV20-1,CSARDASGFWASTDTQYF,TGCAGTGCTAGAGACGCTAGCGGGTTCTGGGCTAGCACAGATACGCAGTATTTT
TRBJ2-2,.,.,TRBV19,CASKGTPNTGELFF,TGTGCCAGTAAAGGGACTCCAAACACCGGGGAGCTGTTTTTT
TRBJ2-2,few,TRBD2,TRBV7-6,CASSLELAQRQNTGELFF,TGTGCCAGCAGCTTAGAACTAGCGCAGAGACAGAACACCGGGGAGCTGTTTTTT
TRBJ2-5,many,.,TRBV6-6,CASSYLRGEAFDPSSINPYF,TGTGCCAGCAGTTACCTACGCGGGGAGGCTTTTGATCCCTCCTCCATTAACCCGTACTTC
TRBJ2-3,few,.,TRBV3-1,CASSQEGRGRLDTQYF,TGTGCCAGCAGCCAAGAGGGGCGCGGTCGCCTGGATACGCAGTATTTT
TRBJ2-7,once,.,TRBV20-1,CSASGPGAYEQYF,TGCAGTGCTAGCGGGCCAGGGGCCTACGAGCAGTACTTC
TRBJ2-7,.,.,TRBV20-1,CSARALASPSEQYF,TGCAGTGCTAGAGCCCTAGCTTCGCCTAGCGAGCAGTACTTC
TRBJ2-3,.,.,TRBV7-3,CASSLQPRGTDTQYF,TGTGCCAGCAGCTTACAGCCCCGGGGCACAGATACGCAGTATTTT
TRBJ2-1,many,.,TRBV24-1,CATRGAGVMGNEQFF,TGTGCCACCCGCGGGGCAGGGGTCATGGGCAATGAGCAGTTCTTC
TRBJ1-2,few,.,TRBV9,CASSRGEQYGYTF,TGTGCCAGCAGCCGGGGGGAGCAATATGGCTACACCTTC
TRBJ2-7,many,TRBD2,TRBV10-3,CATRLAGNVYEQYF,TGTGCCACCCGACTAGCGGGAAATGTCTACGAGCAGTACTTC
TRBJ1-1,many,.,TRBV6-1,CASSRQVGTEAFF,TGTGCCAGCAGCAGACAGGTGGGCACTGAAGCTTTCTTT
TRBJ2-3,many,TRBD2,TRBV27,CASSNSGSGADTQYF,TGTGCCAGCAGCAATAGCGGGAGTGGCGCAGATACGCAGTATTTT
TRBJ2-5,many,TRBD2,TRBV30,CAWGLDHQETQYF,TGTGCCTGGGGACTAGACCACCAAGAGACCCAGTACTTC
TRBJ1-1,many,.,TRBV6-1,CASSITGMNTEAFF,TGTGCCAGCAGCATAACAGGCATGAACACTGAAGCTTTCTTT
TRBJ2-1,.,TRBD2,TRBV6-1,CASRGGREYNEQFF,TGTGCCAGCAGGGGGGGGAGGGAGTACAATGAGCAGTTCTTC
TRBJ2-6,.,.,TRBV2,CASREREIYGANVLTF,TGTGCCAGCAGGGAGAGGGAGATTTACGGGGCCAACGTCCTGACTTTC
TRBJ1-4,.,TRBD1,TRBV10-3,CAIRSGTGGKMGEKLFF,TGTGCCATCAGATCCGGGACAGGGGGAAAGATGGGTGAAAAACTGTTTTTT
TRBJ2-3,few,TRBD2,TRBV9,CASSEGLAGRTDTQYF,TGTGCCAGCAGCGAGGGACTAGCGGGCCGCACAGATACGCAGTATTTT
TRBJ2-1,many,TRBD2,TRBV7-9,CASSFFTGTSGRYNEQFF,TGTGCCAGCAGCTTTTTTACCGGGACTAGCGGGAGGTACAATGAGCAGTTCTTC
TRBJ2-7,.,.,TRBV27,CASRSTGSGSSEQYF,TGTGCCAGCAGATCGACAGGGAGCGGGAGTTCCGAGCAGTACTTC
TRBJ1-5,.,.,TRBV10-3,CATQTGDSNQPQHF,TGTGCCACCCAGACAGGAGATAGCAATCAGCCCCAGCATTTT
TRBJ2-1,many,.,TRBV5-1,CASSETNNEQFF,TGCGCCAGCAGCGAAACAAACAATGAGCAGTTCTTC
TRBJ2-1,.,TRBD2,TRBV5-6,CASSSLNQPISGRSMRDYNEQFF,TGTGCCAGCAGCTCGCTTAACCAACCGATTAGCGGGAGATCCATGCGGGACTACAATGAGCAGTTCTTC
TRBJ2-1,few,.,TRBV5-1,CASRPRTVNSYNEQFF,TGCGCCAGCAGACCTAGGACAGTTAACTCCTACAATGAGCAGTTCTTC
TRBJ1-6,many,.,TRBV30,CAWSKGRVESPLHF,TGTGCCTGGAGTAAAGGCAGGGTCGAATCACCCCTCCACTTT
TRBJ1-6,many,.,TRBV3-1,CASSQFPPALHF,TGTGCCAGCAGCCAATTTCCGCCAGCCCTCCACTTT
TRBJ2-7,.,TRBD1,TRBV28,CASSDRGQCTYEQYF,TGTGCCAGCAGTGACAGGGGGCAATGCACCTACGAGCAGTACTTC
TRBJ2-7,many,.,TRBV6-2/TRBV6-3,CASSYLTGSYEQYF,TGTGCCAGCAGTTATCTGACAGGTTCCTACGAGCAGTACTTC
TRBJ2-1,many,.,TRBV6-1,CASSSAGGTTSYNEQFF,TGTGCCAGCAGCTCCGCTGGCGGGACCACTTCCTACAATGAGCAGTTCTTC
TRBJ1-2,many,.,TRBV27,CASRPPGHSYGYTF,TGTGCCAGCCGTCCCCCGGGACACTCCTATGGCTACACCTTC
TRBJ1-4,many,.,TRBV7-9,CASSLGSATNEKLFF,TGTGCCAGCAGCTTAGGAAGCGCAACTAATGAAAAACTGTTTTTT
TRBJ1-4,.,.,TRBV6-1,CASSVSPRTTRVATNEKLFF,TGTGCCAGCAGTGTTTCGCCCCGGACAACCAGAGTTGCAACTAATGAAAAACTGTTTTTT
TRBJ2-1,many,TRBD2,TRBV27,CASSISGNNEQFF,TGTGCCAGCAGTATTAGCGGGAACAATGAGCAGTTCTTC
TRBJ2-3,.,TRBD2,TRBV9,CASGGSGSSPSTDTQYF,TGTGCCAGCGGCGGAAGCGGGAGTTCCCCTAGCACAGATACGCAGTATTTT